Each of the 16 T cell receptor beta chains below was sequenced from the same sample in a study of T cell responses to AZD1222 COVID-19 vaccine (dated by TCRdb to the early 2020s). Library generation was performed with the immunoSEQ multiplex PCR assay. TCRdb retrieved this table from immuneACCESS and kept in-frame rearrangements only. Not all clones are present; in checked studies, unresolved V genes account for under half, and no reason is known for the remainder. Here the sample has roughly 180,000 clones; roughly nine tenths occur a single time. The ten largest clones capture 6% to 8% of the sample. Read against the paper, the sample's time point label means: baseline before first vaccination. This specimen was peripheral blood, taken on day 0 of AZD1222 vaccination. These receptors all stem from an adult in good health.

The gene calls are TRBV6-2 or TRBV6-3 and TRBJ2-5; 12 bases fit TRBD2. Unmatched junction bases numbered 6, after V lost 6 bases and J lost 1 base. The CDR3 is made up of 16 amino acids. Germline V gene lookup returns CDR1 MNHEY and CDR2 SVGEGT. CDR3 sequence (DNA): TGTGCCAGCAGCCTGACTAGCGGGGGCCTCCAAGAGACCCAGTACTTC. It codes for CASSLTSGGLQETQYF.

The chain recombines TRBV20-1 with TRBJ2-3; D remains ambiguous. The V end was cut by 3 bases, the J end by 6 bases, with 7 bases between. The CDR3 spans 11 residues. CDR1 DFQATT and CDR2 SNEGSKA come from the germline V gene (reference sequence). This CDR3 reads CSASPPDTQYF. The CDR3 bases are TGCAGTGCTAGCCCGCCCGATACGCAGTATTTT.

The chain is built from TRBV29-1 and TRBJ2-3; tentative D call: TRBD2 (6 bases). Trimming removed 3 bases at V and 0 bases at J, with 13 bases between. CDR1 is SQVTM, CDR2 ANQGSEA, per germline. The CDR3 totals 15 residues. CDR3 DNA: TGCAGCGTTGAGCTGGCGGGGAGGAGCACAGATACGCAGTATTTT. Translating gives CSVELAGRSTDTQYF.

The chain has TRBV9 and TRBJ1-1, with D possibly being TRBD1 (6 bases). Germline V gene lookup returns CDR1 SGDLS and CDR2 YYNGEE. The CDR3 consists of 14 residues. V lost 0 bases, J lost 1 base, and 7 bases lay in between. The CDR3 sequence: CASSVAGANTEAFF. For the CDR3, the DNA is TGTGCCAGCAGCGTAGCAGGGGCGAACACTGAAGCTTTCTTT.

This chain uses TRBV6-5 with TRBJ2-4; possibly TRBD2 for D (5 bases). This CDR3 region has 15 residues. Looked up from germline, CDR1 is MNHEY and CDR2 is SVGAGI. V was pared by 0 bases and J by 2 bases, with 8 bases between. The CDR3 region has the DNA TGTGCCAGCAGTTACTCAGCGGAAACCAAAAACATTCAGTACTTC. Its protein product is CASSYSAETKNIQYF.

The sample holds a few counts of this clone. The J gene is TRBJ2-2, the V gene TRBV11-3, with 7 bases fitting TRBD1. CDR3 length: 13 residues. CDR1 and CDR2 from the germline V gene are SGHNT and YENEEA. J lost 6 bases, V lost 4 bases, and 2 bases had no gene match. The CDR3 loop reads CASSWQGAGELFF. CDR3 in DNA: TGTGCCAGCAGCTGGCAGGGGGCCGGGGAGCTGTTTTTT.

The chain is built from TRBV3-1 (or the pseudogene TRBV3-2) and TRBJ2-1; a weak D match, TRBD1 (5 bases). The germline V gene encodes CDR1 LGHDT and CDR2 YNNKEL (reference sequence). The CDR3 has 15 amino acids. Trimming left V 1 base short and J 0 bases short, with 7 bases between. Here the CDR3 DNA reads TGTGCCAGCAGCCAAGGGGGCCTCTCCTACAATGAGCAGTTCTTC. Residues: CASSQGGLSYNEQFF.

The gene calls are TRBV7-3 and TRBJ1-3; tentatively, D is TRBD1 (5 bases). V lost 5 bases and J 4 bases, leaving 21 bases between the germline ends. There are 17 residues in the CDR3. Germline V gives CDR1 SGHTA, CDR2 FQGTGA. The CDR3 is CASSLVGPPWGGNTIYF. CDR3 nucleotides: TGTGCCAGCAGCCTGGTGGGCCCACCTTGGGGCGGAAACACCATATATTTT. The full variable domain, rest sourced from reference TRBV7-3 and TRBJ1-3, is GAGVSQTPSNKVTEKGKYVELRCDPISGHTALYWYRQSLGQGPEFLIYFQGTGAADDSGLPNDRFFAVRPEGSVSTLKIQRTERGDSAVYLCASSLVGPPWGGNTIYFGEGSWLTVV.

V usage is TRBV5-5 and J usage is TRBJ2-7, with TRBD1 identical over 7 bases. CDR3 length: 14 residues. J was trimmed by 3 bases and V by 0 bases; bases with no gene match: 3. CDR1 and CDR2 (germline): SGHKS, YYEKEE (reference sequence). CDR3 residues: CASSLDRGIYEQYF. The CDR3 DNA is TGTGCCAGCAGCTTGGACAGGGGAATCTACGAGCAGTACTTC.

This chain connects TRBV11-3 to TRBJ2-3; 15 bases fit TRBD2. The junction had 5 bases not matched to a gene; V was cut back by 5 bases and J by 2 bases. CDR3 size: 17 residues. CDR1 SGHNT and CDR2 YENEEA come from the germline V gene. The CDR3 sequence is CASSKGLAGGSTDTQYF. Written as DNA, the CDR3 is TGTGCCAGCAGCAAAGGACTAGCGGGGGGGTCCACAGATACGCAGTATTTT.

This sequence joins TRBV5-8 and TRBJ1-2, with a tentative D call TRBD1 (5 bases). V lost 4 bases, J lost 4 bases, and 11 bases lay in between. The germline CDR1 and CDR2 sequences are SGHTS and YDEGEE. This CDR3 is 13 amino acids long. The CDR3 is CASSHLRAYGYTF. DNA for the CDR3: TGTGCCAGCAGCCATCTCAGGGCCTATGGCTACACCTTC.

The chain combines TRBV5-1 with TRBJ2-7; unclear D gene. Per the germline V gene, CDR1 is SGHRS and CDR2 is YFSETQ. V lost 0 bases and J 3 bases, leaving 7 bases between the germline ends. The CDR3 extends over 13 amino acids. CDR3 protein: CASSLEVGYEQYF. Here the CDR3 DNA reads TGCGCCAGCAGCTTGGAGGTGGGCTACGAGCAGTACTTC.

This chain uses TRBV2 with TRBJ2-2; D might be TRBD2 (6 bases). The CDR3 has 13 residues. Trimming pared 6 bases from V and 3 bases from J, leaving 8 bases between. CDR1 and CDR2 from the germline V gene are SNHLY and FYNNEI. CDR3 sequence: CASRWDYTGELFF. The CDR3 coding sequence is TGTGCCAGCAGGTGGGACTACACCGGGGAGCTGTTTTTT.

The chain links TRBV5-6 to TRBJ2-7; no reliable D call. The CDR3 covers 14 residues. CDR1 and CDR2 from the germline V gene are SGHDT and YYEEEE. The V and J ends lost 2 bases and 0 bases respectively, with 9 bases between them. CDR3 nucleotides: TGTGCCAGCAGCTTTGGGGTTACCTCCTACGAGCAGTACGTC. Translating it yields CASSFGVTSYEQYV.

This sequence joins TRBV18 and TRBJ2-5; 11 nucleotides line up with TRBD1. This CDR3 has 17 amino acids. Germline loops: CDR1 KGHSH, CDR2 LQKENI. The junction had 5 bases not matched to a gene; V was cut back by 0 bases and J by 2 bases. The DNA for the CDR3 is TGTGCCAGCTCACCACCAAACGGGGACAGGGGGCAAGAGACCCAGTACTTC. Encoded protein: CASSPPNGDRGQETQYF.

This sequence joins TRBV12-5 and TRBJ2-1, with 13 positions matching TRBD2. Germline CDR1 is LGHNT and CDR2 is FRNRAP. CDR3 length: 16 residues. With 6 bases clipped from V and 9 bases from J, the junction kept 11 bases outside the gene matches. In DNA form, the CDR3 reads TGTGCTAGTGGCACCTCGGGACTAGCGGGGCAAAGTGAGCAGTTCTTC. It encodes CASGTSGLAGQSEQFF.